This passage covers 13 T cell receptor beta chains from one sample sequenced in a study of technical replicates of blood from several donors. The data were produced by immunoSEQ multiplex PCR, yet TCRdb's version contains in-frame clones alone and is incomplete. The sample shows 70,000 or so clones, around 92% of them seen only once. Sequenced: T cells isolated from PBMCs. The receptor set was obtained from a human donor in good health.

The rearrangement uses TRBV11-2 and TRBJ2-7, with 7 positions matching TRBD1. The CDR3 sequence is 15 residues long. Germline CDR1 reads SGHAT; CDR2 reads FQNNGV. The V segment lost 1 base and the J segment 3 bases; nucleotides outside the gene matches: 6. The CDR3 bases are TGTGCCAGCAGCTTAGCCCGGACAGGACTCTACGAGCAGTACTTC. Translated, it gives CASSLARTGLYEQYF.

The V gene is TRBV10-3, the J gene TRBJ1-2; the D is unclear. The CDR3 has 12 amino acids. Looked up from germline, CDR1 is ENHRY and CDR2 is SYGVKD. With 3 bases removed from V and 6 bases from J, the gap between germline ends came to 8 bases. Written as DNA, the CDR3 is TGTGCCATCAGTGACAGCGTGCATGGCTACACCTTC. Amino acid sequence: CAISDSVHGYTF.

The DNA of the CDR3 is TGCGCCAGCAGCCAAGTAGACAGGGGGCACTATGGCTACACCTTC. This translates into CASSQVDRGHYGYTF. The gene calls are TRBV4-1 and TRBJ1-2; the match to TRBD1 covers 10 bases. Germline-derived CDR1 and CDR2 are MGHRA and YSYEKL. This CDR3 is built from 15 residues. V trimming: 1 base; J trimming: 3 bases; junction bases outside the gene matches: 2.

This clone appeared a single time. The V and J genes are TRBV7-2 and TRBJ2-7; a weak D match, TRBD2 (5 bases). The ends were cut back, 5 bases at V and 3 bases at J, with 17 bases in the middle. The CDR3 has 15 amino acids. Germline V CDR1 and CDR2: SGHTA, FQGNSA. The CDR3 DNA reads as TGTGCCAGCAGCCCTAGGCATAGGCGGGTCTACGAGCAGTACTTC. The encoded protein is CASSPRHRRVYEQYF.

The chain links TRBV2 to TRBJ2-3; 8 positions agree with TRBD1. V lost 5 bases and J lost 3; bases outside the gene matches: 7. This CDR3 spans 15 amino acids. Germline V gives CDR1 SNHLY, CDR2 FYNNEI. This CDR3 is CASSPGQGITDTQYF. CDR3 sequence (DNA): TGTGCCAGCAGTCCCGGACAGGGAATAACAGATACGCAGTATTTT.

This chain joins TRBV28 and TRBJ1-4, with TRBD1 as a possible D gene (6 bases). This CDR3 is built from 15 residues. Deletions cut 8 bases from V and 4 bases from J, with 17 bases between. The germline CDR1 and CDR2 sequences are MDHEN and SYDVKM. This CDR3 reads CASELRGQINEKLFF. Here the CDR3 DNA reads TGTGCCAGCGAATTAAGAGGACAGATTAATGAAAAACTGTTTTTT.

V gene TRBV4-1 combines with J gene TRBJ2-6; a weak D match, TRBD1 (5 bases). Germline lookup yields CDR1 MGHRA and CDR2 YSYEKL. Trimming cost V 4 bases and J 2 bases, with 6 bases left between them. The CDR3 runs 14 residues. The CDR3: CASSPGTGANVLTF. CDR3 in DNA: TGCGCCAGCAGCCCAGGGACTGGGGCCAACGTCCTGACTTTC.

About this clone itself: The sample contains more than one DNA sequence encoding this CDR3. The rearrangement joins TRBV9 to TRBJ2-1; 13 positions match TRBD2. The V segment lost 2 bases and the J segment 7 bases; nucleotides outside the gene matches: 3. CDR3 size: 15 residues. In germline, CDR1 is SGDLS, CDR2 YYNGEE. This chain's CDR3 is CASSVGLAGKNEQFF. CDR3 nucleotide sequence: TGTGCCAGCAGCGTGGGACTAGCGGGGAAGAATGAGCAGTTCTTC.

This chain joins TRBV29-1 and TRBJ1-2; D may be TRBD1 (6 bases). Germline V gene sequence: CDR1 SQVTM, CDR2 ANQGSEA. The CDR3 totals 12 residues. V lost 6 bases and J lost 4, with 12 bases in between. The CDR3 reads CSVYRDVYGYTF. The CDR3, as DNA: TGCAGCGTCTACAGGGATGTCTATGGCTACACCTTC.

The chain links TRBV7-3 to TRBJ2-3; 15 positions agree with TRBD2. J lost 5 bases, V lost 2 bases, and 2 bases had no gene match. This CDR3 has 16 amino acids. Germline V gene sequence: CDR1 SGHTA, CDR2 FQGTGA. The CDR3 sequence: CASSLGLAGGLDTQYF. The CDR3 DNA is TGTGCCAGCAGCTTAGGACTAGCGGGAGGGTTAGATACGCAGTATTTT. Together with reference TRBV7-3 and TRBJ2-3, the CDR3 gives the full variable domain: GAGVSQTPSNKVTEKGKYVELRCDPISGHTALYWYRQSLGQGPEFLIYFQGTGAADDSGLPNDRFFAVRPEGSVSTLKIQRTERGDSAVYLCASSLGLAGGLDTQYFGPGTRLTVL.

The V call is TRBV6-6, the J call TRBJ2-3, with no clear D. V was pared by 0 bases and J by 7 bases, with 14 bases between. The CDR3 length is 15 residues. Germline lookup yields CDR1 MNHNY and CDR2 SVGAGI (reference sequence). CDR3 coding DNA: TGTGCCAGCAGTTACTCTAGTCAGGTCCCAAATACGCAGTATTTT. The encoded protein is CASSYSSQVPNTQYF.

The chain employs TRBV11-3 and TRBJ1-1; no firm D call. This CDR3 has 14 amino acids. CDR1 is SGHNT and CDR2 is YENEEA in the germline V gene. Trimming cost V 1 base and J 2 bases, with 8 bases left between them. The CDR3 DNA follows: TGTGCCAGCAGCTTAGCCCGGGTAAACACTGAAGCTTTCTTT. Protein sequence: CASSLARVNTEAFF.

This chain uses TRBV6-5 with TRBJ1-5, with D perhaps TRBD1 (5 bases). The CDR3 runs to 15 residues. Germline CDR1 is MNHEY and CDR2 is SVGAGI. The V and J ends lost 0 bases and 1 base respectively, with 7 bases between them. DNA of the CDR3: TGTGCCAGCAGTTACTCGGCAGGGAGCAATCAGCCCCAGCATTTT. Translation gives CASSYSAGSNQPQHF.